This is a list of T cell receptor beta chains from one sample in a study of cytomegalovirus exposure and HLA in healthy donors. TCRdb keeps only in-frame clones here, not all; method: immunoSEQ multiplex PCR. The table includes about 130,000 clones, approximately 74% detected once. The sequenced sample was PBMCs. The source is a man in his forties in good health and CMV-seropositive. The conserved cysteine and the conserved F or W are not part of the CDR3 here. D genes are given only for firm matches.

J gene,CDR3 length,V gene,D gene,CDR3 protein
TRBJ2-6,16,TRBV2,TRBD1,ASSRTGQGNSGANVLT
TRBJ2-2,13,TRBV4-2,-,ASSQALGPTGELF
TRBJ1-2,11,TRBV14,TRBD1,ASSQVRGRGYT
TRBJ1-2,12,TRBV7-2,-,ASSLSGGDYGYT
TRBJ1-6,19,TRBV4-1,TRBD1,ASSRTSPGQGVGSYNSPLH
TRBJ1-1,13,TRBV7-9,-,ASSLLGQGNTEAF
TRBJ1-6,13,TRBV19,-,ASSISNGGNSPLH
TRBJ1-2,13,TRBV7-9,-,ASSLGTGYEDGYT
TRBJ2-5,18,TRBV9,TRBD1,ASSAREDRGPAGGRETQY
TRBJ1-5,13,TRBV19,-,ASRRTTGTDQPQH
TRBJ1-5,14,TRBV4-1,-,ASSQVRVNSNQPQH
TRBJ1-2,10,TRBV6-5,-,ASLSGDYGYT
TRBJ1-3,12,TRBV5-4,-,ANSSTTSGNTIY
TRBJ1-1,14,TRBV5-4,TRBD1,ASSLANGRGTTEAF
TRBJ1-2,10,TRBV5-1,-,ASCPDRNGYT
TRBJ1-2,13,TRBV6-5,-,ASSYLLGHPGGYT
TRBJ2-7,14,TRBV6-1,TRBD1,ASSEGWGQGAHEQY
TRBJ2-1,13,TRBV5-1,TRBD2,ASSLGLAGYNEQF
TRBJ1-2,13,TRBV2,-,ASRDHRGADYGYT
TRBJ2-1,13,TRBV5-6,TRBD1,ASSLGGQGLHEQF
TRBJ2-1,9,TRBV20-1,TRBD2,GHLSGEEQF
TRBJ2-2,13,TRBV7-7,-,ASSLGQGGTGELF
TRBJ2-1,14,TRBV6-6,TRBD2,ASSPRGLAGPGEQF
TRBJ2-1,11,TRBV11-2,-,ASSLSRLNEQF
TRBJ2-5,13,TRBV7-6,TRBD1,ASSLRTGNQETQY
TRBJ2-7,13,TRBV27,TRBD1,ASRDGTGISYEQY
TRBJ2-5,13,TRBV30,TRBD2,AWSSGLAGDETQY
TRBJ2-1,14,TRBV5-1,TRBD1,ASSTAGTGARDEQF
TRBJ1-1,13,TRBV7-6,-,ASSLQGGANTEAF
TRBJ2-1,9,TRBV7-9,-,ASAREYEQF
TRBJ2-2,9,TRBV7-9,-,APAVGGELF
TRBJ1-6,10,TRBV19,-,ASSPRNSPLH
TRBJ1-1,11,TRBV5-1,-,ASRSHEGTEAF
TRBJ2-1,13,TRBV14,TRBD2,ASSQDGVAGDSRF
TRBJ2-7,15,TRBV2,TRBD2,ASRDPGLAGKGYEQY
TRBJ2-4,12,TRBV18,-,ASSTIGSLDIQY
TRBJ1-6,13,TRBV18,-,ASSPATESNSPLH
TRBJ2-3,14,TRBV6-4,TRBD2,ASSDSGLAATDTQY
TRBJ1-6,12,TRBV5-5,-,ASRLNSRDSPLH
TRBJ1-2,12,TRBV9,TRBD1,ASSGEQGAGGYT
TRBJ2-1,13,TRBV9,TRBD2,ASSVGLAEYNEQF